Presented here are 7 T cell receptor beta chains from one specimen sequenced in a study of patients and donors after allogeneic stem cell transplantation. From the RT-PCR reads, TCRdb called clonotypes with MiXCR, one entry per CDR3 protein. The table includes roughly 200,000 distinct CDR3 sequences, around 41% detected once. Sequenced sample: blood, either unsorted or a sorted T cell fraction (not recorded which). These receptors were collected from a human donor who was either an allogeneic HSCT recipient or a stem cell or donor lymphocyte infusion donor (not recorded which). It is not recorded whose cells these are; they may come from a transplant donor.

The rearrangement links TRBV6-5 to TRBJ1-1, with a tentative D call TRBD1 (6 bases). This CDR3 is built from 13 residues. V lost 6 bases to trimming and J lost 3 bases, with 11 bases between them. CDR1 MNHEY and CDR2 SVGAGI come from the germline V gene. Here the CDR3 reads CASRRQVDTEAFF. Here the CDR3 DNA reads TGTGCCAGCAGACGACAGGTGGACACTGAAGCTTTCTTT.

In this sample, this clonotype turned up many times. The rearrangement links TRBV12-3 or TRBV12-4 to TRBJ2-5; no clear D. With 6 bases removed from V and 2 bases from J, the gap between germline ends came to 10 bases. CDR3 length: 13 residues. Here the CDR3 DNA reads TGTGCCAGCAGCTGGACGGAGCAAGAGACCCAGTACTTC. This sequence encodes CASSWTEQETQYF.

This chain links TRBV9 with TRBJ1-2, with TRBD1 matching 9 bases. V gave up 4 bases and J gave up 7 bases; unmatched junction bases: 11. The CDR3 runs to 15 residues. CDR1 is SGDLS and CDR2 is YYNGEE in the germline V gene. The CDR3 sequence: CASSIGTGTFSGYTF. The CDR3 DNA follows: TGTGCCAGCAGCATCGGGACAGGGACATTCTCTGGCTACACCTTC. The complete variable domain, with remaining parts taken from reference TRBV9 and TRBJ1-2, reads DSGVTQTPKHLITATGQRVTLRCSPRSGDLSVYWYQQSLDQGLQFLIQYYNGEERAKGNILERFSAQQFPDLHSELNLSSLELGDSALYFCASSIGTGTFSGYTFGSGTRLTVV.

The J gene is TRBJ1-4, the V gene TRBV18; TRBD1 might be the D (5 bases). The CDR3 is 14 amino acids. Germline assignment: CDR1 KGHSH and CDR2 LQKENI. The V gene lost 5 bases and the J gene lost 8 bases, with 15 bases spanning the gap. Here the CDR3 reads CASSSSPPGEKLFF. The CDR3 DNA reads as TGTGCCAGCTCATCCTCGCCTCCAGGGGAAAAACTGTTTTTT.

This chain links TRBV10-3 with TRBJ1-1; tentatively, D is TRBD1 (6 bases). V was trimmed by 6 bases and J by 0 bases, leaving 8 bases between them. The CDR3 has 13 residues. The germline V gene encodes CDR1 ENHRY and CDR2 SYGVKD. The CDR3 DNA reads TGTGCCATCAGAAACAGGGTGAACACTGAAGCTTTCTTT. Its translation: CAIRNRVNTEAFF.

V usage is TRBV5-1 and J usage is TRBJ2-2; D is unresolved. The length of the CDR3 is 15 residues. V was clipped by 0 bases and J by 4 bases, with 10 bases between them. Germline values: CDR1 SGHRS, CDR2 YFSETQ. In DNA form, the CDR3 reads TGCGCCAGCAGCTTGGAGGGCGGTGGCACCGGGGAGCTGTTTTTT. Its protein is CASSLEGGGTGELFF.

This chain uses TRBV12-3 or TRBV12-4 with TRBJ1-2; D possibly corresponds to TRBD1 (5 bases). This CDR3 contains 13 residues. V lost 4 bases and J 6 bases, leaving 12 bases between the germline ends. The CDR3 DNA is TGTGCCAGCAGTTACGGTTGGGGGGATGGCTACACCTTC. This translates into CASSYGWGDGYTF.